These T cell receptor beta chains were read from a single sample in a study of cytomegalovirus exposure and HLA in healthy donors. Sequencing used immunoSEQ multiplex PCR; TCRdb keeps in-frame clones, though not all of them. The sample consists of 200,000 to 250,000 clones, over 65% of them appearing once. The sample taken for sequencing was PBMCs. Receptors were obtained from a man aged 18 to 29 in good health and CMV-seronegative. CDR3s include the opening cysteine and the closing phenylalanine or tryptophan. Fields, in order: clone size, J gene, V gene, D gene, CDR3 protein, CDR3 DNA. The D gene is left open where the match is weak. Rows may omit the clone size; those that give it use once, few, many or a size class.

size: .
J: TRBJ2-7
V: TRBV10-3
D: TRBD1
CDR3: CATRQGLPYEQYF
DNA: TGTGCCACAAGACAGGGCTTGCCCTACGAGCAGTACTTC

size: .
J: TRBJ1-5
V: TRBV19
D: .
CDR3: CASSPRQGNQPQHF
DNA: TGTGCCAGTAGTCCTCGACAGGGCAATCAGCCCCAGCATTTT

size: .
J: TRBJ1-1
V: TRBV5-1
D: .
CDR3: CASSLVEGENTEAFF
DNA: TGCGCCAGCAGCTTGGTCGAGGGGGAGAACACTGAAGCTTTCTTT

size: .
J: TRBJ1-3
V: TRBV2
D: .
CDR3: CASSGQQGTSGNTIYF
DNA: TGTGCCAGCAGTGGACAACAGGGTACGTCTGGAAACACCATATATTTT

size: .
J: TRBJ1-1
V: TRBV6-5
D: TRBD1
CDR3: CASSRTGANTEAFF
DNA: TGTGCCAGCAGTCGGACAGGGGCCAACACTGAAGCTTTCTTT

size: .
J: TRBJ2-3
V: TRBV6-6
D: .
CDR3: CASSAGLSTDTQYF
DNA: TGTGCCAGCAGCGCGGGATTGAGCACAGATACGCAGTATTTT

size: few
J: TRBJ2-3
V: TRBV7-9
D: .
CDR3: CASSLGLATTDTQYF
DNA: TGTGCCAGCAGCTTAGGGCTAGCGACCACAGATACGCAGTATTTT

size: .
J: TRBJ2-1
V: TRBV19
D: .
CDR3: CASSIVGNSYNEQFF
DNA: TGTGCCAGTAGTATAGTCGGGAACTCCTACAATGAGCAGTTCTTC

size: .
J: TRBJ2-2
V: TRBV10-1
D: TRBD2
CDR3: CASSPSGRSNTGELFF
DNA: TGCGCCAGCAGTCCTAGCGGGAGATCGAACACCGGGGAGCTGTTTTTT

size: .
J: TRBJ2-7
V: TRBV6-5
D: TRBD1
CDR3: CASSYSGQGGSYEQYF
DNA: TGTGCCAGCAGTTACTCGGGACAGGGGGGCTCCTACGAGCAGTACTTC

size: few
J: TRBJ1-1
V: TRBV30
D: .
CDR3: CAWSSDYRRRNTEAFF
DNA: TGTGCCTGGAGTTCAGACTACAGAAGGCGCAACACTGAAGCTTTCTTT

size: .
J: TRBJ1-1
V: TRBV18
D: .
CDR3: CASSLTEDEAFF
DNA: TGTGCCAGCTCACTGACAGAGGATGAAGCTTTCTTT

size: .
J: TRBJ1-5
V: TRBV6-5
D: TRBD1
CDR3: CASSEATGGPQHF
DNA: TGTGCCAGCAGTGAAGCGACAGGGGGCCCCCAGCATTTT

size: .
J: TRBJ1-1
V: TRBV6-5
D: TRBD1
CDR3: CASSYATGTGGIF
DNA: TGTGCCAGCAGTTACGCTACCGGGACAGGGGGTATCTTT

size: once
J: TRBJ2-7
V: TRBV13
D: TRBD2
CDR3: CASSPSGRGTYEQYF
DNA: TGTGCCAGCAGCCCGAGCGGGAGAGGGACCTACGAGCAGTACTTC

size: .
J: TRBJ2-1
V: TRBV18
D: .
CDR3: CASSPRTGPAGNEQFF
DNA: TGTGCCAGCTCACCAAGGACCGGTCCCGCGGGGAATGAGCAGTTCTTC

size: .
J: TRBJ2-7
V: TRBV1
D: .
CDR3: CTSSQDRPLAGDSYEQYF
DNA: TGCACCAGCAGCCAAGATCGGCCATTAGCGGGGGACTCCTACGAGCAGTACTTC

size: few
J: TRBJ2-4
V: TRBV30
D: TRBD2
CDR3: CACQRDKNIQYF
DNA: TGTGCCTGCCAGCGGGACAAAAACATTCAGTACTTC

size: few
J: TRBJ1-1
V: TRBV5-6
D: .
CDR3: CASSFYSWSTEAFF
DNA: TGTGCCAGCAGCTTCTATAGCTGGTCCACTGAAGCTTTCTTT

size: .
J: TRBJ2-7
V: TRBV28
D: .
CDR3: CASSLTTGLRTYEQYF
DNA: TGTGCCAGCAGTTTAACGACAGGCCTTAGAACCTACGAGCAGTACTTC

size: few
J: TRBJ2-4
V: TRBV6-5
D: TRBD1
CDR3: CASNSGQGGIQYF
DNA: TGTGCCAGCAACTCCGGACAGGGCGGCATTCAGTACTTC

size: .
J: TRBJ2-7
V: TRBV6-5
D: .
CDR3: CASSLAGFYEQYF
DNA: TGTGCCAGCAGTTTGGCGGGGTTCTACGAGCAGTACTTC

size: few
J: TRBJ1-2
V: TRBV4-1
D: .
CDR3: CASSQEEGRGGYTF
DNA: TGCGCCAGCAGCCAAGAAGAGGGCAGAGGGGGCTACACCTTC

size: .
J: TRBJ1-4
V: TRBV7-8
D: TRBD1
CDR3: CASSLAQGASPEKLFF
DNA: TGTGCCAGCAGCTTAGCCCAGGGGGCCTCCCCTGAAAAACTGTTTTTT

size: once
J: TRBJ1-1
V: TRBV7-9
D: .
CDR3: CASSPGGGSTEAFF
DNA: TGTGCCAGCAGCCCGGGCGGGGGGAGCACTGAAGCTTTCTTT

size: .
J: TRBJ2-7
V: TRBV5-4
D: .
CDR3: CASSLDHSYEQYF
DNA: TGTGCCAGCAGCTTGGATCACTCCTACGAGCAGTACTTC

size: few
J: TRBJ2-1
V: TRBV27
D: .
CDR3: CASSVSSPTYNEQFF
DNA: TGTGCCAGCAGCGTCTCTAGCCCTACCTACAATGAGCAGTTCTTC

size: .
J: TRBJ1-4
V: TRBV16
D: TRBD1
CDR3: CASSQNLFLQGGNEKLFF
DNA: TGTGCCAGCAGCCAAAACCTCTTTTTACAGGGGGGGAATGAAAAACTGTTTTTT

size: .
J: TRBJ2-3
V: TRBV6-5
D: .
CDR3: CASRTDSGTDTQYF
DNA: TGTGCCAGCAGGACGGACAGTGGGACAGATACGCAGTATTTT

size: once
J: TRBJ2-7
V: TRBV6-5
D: TRBD1
CDR3: CASSGQGLSYEQYF
DNA: TGTGCCAGTTCAGGACAGGGGCTCTCCTACGAGCAGTACTTC

size: .
J: TRBJ2-7
V: TRBV18
D: .
CDR3: CASSGSGIKEQYF
DNA: TGTGCCAGCTCAGGTTCGGGAATAAAGGAGCAGTACTTC

size: .
J: TRBJ1-2
V: TRBV7-9
D: .
CDR3: CASSLELAVNYGYTF
DNA: TGTGCCAGCAGCTTAGAGCTGGCGGTTAACTATGGCTACACCTTC

size: .
J: TRBJ1-2
V: TRBV29-1
D: TRBD1
CDR3: CSVEKAGTGSAYGYTF
DNA: TGCAGCGTTGAAAAGGCGGGGACAGGGTCCGCTTATGGCTACACCTTC

size: once
J: TRBJ2-3
V: TRBV2
D: .
CDR3: CASRTGETDTQYF
DNA: TGTGCCAGCAGGACGGGAGAAACAGATACGCAGTATTTT

size: once
J: TRBJ2-3
V: TRBV6-1
D: TRBD1
CDR3: CASRVRDSNTDTQYF
DNA: TGTGCCAGCAGGGTCCGGGACAGTAACACAGATACGCAGTATTTT

size: .
J: TRBJ1-1
V: TRBV6-5
D: .
CDR3: CASSYSGLNTEAFF
DNA: TGTGCCAGCAGTTACTCGGGGCTCAACACTGAAGCTTTCTTT

size: .
J: TRBJ2-7
V: TRBV7-9
D: .
CDR3: CASSLGGTSYEQYF
DNA: TGTGCCAGCAGCTTAGGCGGCACCTCCTACGAGCAGTACTTC

size: .
J: TRBJ1-2
V: TRBV19
D: TRBD1
CDR3: CASSAPGQGARNYGYTF
DNA: TGTGCCAGTAGTGCCCCGGGACAGGGGGCGCGTAACTATGGCTACACCTTC

size: .
J: TRBJ2-3
V: TRBV4-1
D: TRBD2
CDR3: CASSQEYGLAGEDTQYF
DNA: TGCGCCAGCAGCCAAGAATACGGACTAGCGGGAGAAGATACGCAGTATTTT

size: once
J: TRBJ1-5
V: TRBV7-9
D: TRBD1
CDR3: CSSSRWQGGPNQPQHF
DNA: TGTTCCAGCAGCCGGTGGCAGGGGGGTCCCAATCAGCCCCAGCATTTT

size: few
J: TRBJ2-7
V: TRBV11-1
D: .
CDR3: CASSSRKDRRSYEQYF
DNA: TGTGCCAGCAGCTCCCGTAAAGACAGGCGCTCCTACGAGCAGTACTTC

size: .
J: TRBJ1-2
V: TRBV28
D: .
CDR3: CASSLSRQTYYGYTF
DNA: TGTGCCAGCAGTTTATCCCGACAGACCTACTATGGCTACACCTTC

size: .
J: TRBJ2-7
V: TRBV4-2
D: TRBD2
CDR3: CASSQFAARLAGGPKYEQYF
DNA: TGTGCCAGCAGCCAATTTGCCGCTAGGCTAGCGGGAGGGCCGAAATACGAGCAGTACTTC

size: .
J: TRBJ2-1
V: TRBV11-2
D: TRBD1
CDR3: CASSSGTGSYNEQFF
DNA: TGTGCCAGCAGCTCCGGGACAGGGTCCTACAATGAGCAGTTCTTC

size: .
J: TRBJ1-4
V: TRBV2
D: .
CDR3: CASSDDRNLFF
DNA: TGTGCCAGCAGTGATGACAGAAATCTGTTTTTT

size: .
J: TRBJ2-7
V: TRBV11-2
D: .
CDR3: CASRQRGGYEQYF
DNA: TGTGCCAGCAGGCAGAGGGGAGGCTACGAGCAGTACTTC

size: once
J: TRBJ1-2
V: TRBV11-2
D: TRBD1
CDR3: CASSPLQGATYGYTF
DNA: TGTGCCAGCAGCCCCTTGCAGGGGGCAACCTATGGCTACACCTTC

size: .
J: TRBJ1-1
V: TRBV7-9
D: .
CDR3: CASSLALAGLTEAFF
DNA: TGTGCCAGCAGCTTAGCTTTAGCGGGGCTCACTGAAGCTTTCTTT

size: .
J: TRBJ2-3
V: TRBV10-2
D: TRBD1
CDR3: CASSEDRGRFADTQYF
DNA: TGCGCCAGCAGTGAGGACAGGGGGCGTTTCGCAGATACGCAGTATTTT

size: .
J: TRBJ2-5
V: TRBV7-2
D: .
CDR3: CASSPGAGETQYF
DNA: TGTGCCAGCAGCCCAGGGGCAGGAGAGACCCAGTACTTC

size: .
J: TRBJ1-3
V: TRBV18
D: TRBD1
CDR3: CASSPDRGKGGNTIYF
DNA: TGTGCCAGCTCACCTGACAGGGGGAAAGGGGGAAACACCATATATTTT

size: once
J: TRBJ2-5
V: TRBV7-8
D: .
CDR3: CAGQKVSGQETQYF
DNA: TGTGCCGGACAAAAAGTTAGTGGGCAAGAGACCCAGTACTTC

size: few
J: TRBJ2-4
V: TRBV2
D: .
CDR3: CASSGMQVKNIQYF
DNA: TGTGCCAGCAGTGGGATGCAGGTCAAAAACATTCAGTACTTC

size: .
J: TRBJ2-7
V: TRBV5-1
D: TRBD1
CDR3: CASSILPDRGDEQYF
DNA: TGCGCCAGCAGCATTTTACCGGACAGGGGGGACGAGCAGTACTTC

size: once
J: TRBJ1-1
V: TRBV15
D: .
CDR3: CATSRDFEDTEAFF
DNA: TGTGCCACCAGCAGAGATTTTGAGGACACTGAAGCTTTCTTT

size: .
J: TRBJ2-1
V: TRBV28
D: TRBD2
CDR3: CASRFSGFSYNEQFF
DNA: TGTGCCAGCAGATTTAGCGGGTTCTCCTACAATGAGCAGTTCTTC

size: .
J: TRBJ2-7
V: TRBV5-1
D: TRBD1
CDR3: CASSFNRQGAGEQYF
DNA: TGCGCCAGCAGCTTTAACCGACAGGGGGCCGGCGAGCAGTACTTC

size: .
J: TRBJ2-7
V: TRBV5-4
D: .
CDR3: CASGLRTVLGTYEQYF
DNA: TGTGCCAGCGGCTTAAGAACGGTACTAGGGACCTACGAGCAGTACTTC

size: .
J: TRBJ2-2
V: TRBV18
D: .
CDR3: CASSRHQAHTNTGELFF
DNA: TGTGCCAGCTCACGCCATCAGGCACATACGAACACCGGGGAGCTGTTTTTT

size: .
J: TRBJ2-5
V: TRBV19
D: TRBD1
CDR3: CASTPQGQETQYF
DNA: TGTGCCAGTACTCCACAGGGGCAGGAGACCCAGTACTTC